This T cell receptor (beta chain) was documented in a study of blood T cell repertoires in COVID-19. Study overall: The analysed material was cDNA or gDNA that came from T cells, B-cell-depleted T cells, or PBMCs.

Trimming removed 0 bases from V and 5 bases from J, with 4 bases in between. CDR3 length equals 12 residues. Looked up from germline, CDR1 is KGHSH and CDR2 is LQKENI. Profiled with immunoSEQ multiplex PCR; TCRdb holds only in-frame clones, not every one. The table includes about 200,000 clones, roughly 80% detected once. This clone was seen a handful of times. Recruitment covered fewer than 25 US areas and drew participants whose ages spanned about 18 to 95 years. Which cohort a participant joined came from the clinical history participants gave. Material for sequencing was PBMCs or T cells enriched from blood (not recorded which). The chain employs TRBV18 and TRBJ2-5; D remains unclear. This receptor was obtained from a woman aged 45-65 years who had been exposed to COVID-19. This CDR3 reads CASSPPSETQYF. The CDR3 nucleotides read TGTGCCAGCTCACCACCGTCGGAGACCCAGTACTTC.